These T cell receptor beta chains were read from a single sample in a study of blood T cell repertoires in COVID-19. Data came from immunoSEQ multiplex PCR; TCRdb stores just in-frame clones and leaves some out. There are about 160,000 clones in the sample; 92% occur only once, and approximately 4.9% lies in the top ten. Material for sequencing was peripheral blood. Receptors originate from a man aged 30 to 45 with COVID-19, enrolled during active disease. CDR3s include the opening cysteine and the closing phenylalanine or tryptophan. A D gene is named only where the DNA matches it firmly. Expanded clones are given a class, and other clones once, few, many or no size at all.

j_call clone_size v_call d_call cdr3_nt cdr3_aa
TRBJ2-3 NA TRBV19 NA TGTGCCAGTAGTAGAACAGGATACACAGATACGCAGTATTTT CASSRTGYTDTQYF
TRBJ2-3 NA TRBV19 TRBD2 TGTGCCAGTAGTAGGGTAGGGGTTCTTGGCGGGAGTCATCAGGATACGCAGTATTTT CASSRVGVLGGSHQDTQYF
TRBJ2-7 NA TRBV6-5 TRBD1 TGTGCCAGCAGTCGCACCTCAGGGGGCCGGAACGAGCAGTACTTC CASSRTSGGRNEQYF
TRBJ2-1 NA TRBV5-1 TRBD2 TGCGCCAGCAGCTTGGGGTCTAGCGGGAGTTACAATGAGCAGTTCTTC CASSLGSSGSYNEQFF
TRBJ1-4 once TRBV9 NA TGTGCCAGCAGCGTAGGCGGGAATGAAAAGGTGTTTTTT CASSVGGNEKVFF
TRBJ1-1 NA TRBV5-1 TRBD1 TGCGCCAGCAGCACGGGACAGCTGAACACTGAAGCTTTCTTT CASSTGQLNTEAFF
TRBJ1-1 NA TRBV6-2/TRBV6-3 NA TGTGCCAGCAGTTTTTTTATAGGGGCGAACACTGAAGCTTTCTTT CASSFFIGANTEAFF
TRBJ2-1 NA TRBV3-1/TRBV3-2 TRBD1 TGTGCCAGCAGCCAAGATGACAGGGGGCGGTATGAGCAGTTCTTC CASSQDDRGRYEQFF
TRBJ2-1 NA TRBV4-3 NA TGCGCCAGCAGCCAAGAGGGAGGTTTGGAGCAGTTCTTC CASSQEGGLEQFF
TRBJ1-2 NA TRBV4-3 TRBD1 TGCGCCAGCAGCCAAGACGGACAGGTTAACTATGGCTACACCTTC CASSQDGQVNYGYTF
TRBJ2-1 once TRBV25-1 TRBD1 TGTGCCAGCAGTGGCCGGGTTGGGACAGTTTTTTTCAATGAGCAGTTCTTC CASSGRVGTVFFNEQFF
TRBJ2-3 NA TRBV19 NA TGTGCCAGTAGTATAGGCTACCCGGGTGCGCAGTATTTT CASSIGYPGAQYF
TRBJ2-7 NA TRBV4-2 NA TGTGCCAGCAGCCAAAACAGGGAGAGCTCCTACGAGCAGTACTTC CASSQNRESSYEQYF
TRBJ1-4 NA TRBV12-5 NA TGTGCTAGTGGTTTGGTAATAGCAGGGGAAAAACTGTTTTTT CASGLVIAGEKLFF
TRBJ1-3 NA TRBV13 TRBD1 TGTGCCAGCAGCCAAGGAGGGACAGATGGAAACACCATATATTTT CASSQGGTDGNTIYF
TRBJ1-1 NA TRBV19 TRBD1 TGTGCCAGCCAAGGACAGGGCTGGTCGAACACTGAAGCTTTCTTT CASQGQGWSNTEAFF
TRBJ2-7 NA TRBV20-1 NA TGCAGTGCTATAATTCGGGGGGAGCAGTACTTC CSAIIRGEQYF
TRBJ1-2 NA TRBV9 NA TGTGCCAGCAGTCCATCGGGGACTTACTTGGGCTACACCTTC CASSPSGTYLGYTF
TRBJ2-7 NA TRBV6-5 TRBD2 TGTGCCAGCACGGTGGCTAGCGGGAGCTACGAGCAGTACTTC CASTVASGSYEQYF
TRBJ2-7 NA TRBV6-2/TRBV6-3 TRBD2 TGTGCCAGCAGCCAGGGGGGGCTAGCGGGAGCCTCCGAGCAGTACTTC CASSQGGLAGASEQYF
TRBJ2-5 NA TRBV6-5 TRBD2 TGTGCCAGCAGTTACGGGGACTATCAAGAGACCCAGTACTTC CASSYGDYQETQYF
TRBJ1-4 NA TRBV27 TRBD1 TGTGCCAGCAGCAACCGTAGACAGGGGGCTTCTAATGAAAAACTGTTTTTT CASSNRRQGASNEKLFF
TRBJ2-5 NA TRBV13 TRBD1 TGTGCCAGCAACTCGCCACAGGGGTCTCGGGAGACCCAGTACTTC CASNSPQGSRETQYF
TRBJ2-6 NA TRBV9 TRBD1 TGTGCCAGCAGCCCCCGGACAGGGTACCTCTCTGGGGCCAACGTCCTGACTTTC CASSPRTGYLSGANVLTF
TRBJ1-5 NA TRBV6-2/TRBV6-3 TRBD1 TGTGCCAGCAGTTACTCGAGGACAGGGACTAGCAATCAGCCCCAGCATTTT CASSYSRTGTSNQPQHF
TRBJ2-5 NA TRBV15 TRBD2 TGTGCCACCACCCCGGGGGGGGAGGAGACCCAGTACTTC CATTPGGEETQYF
TRBJ1-1 NA TRBV7-9 NA TGTGCCAGCAGCCCGAGGGCAGGAGGAAACACTGAAGCTTTCTTT CASSPRAGGNTEAFF
TRBJ2-3 NA TRBV4-3 NA TGCGCCAGCAGCCAACTAGCCACTATGACAGATACGCAGTATTTT CASSQLATMTDTQYF
TRBJ2-3 NA TRBV4-3 NA TGCGCCAGCAGCCAAGTCCATAGGGTGGGGAGCGGAAGCACAGATACGCAGTATTTT CASSQVHRVGSGSTDTQYF
TRBJ1-1 NA TRBV7-2 TRBD1 TGTGCCAGCAGCGCGACAGGGGGCGCCCCTTATTCGAACACTGAAGCTTTCTTT CASSATGGAPYSNTEAFF
TRBJ2-5 NA TRBV7-9 TRBD1 TGTGCCAGCAGCAAGACAGGGGGCGCTGGGGAGACCCAGTACTTC CASSKTGGAGETQYF
TRBJ1-2 NA TRBV18 NA TGTGCCAGCTCACCACTGGGGCTCGACTATGGCTACACCTTC CASSPLGLDYGYTF
TRBJ1-2 NA TRBV29-1 TRBD1 TGCAGCGTTGAGGACAGGCGGGACTATGGCTACACCTTC CSVEDRRDYGYTF
TRBJ2-5 NA TRBV7-2 TRBD1 TGTGCCAGCAGACGACCGGGACAGGGGGGGGAGACCCAGTACTTC CASRRPGQGGETQYF
TRBJ2-7 NA TRBV7-2 TRBD1 TGTGCCAGCAGCCCTAGGACAGGGGGGGACTACGAGCAGTACTTC CASSPRTGGDYEQYF
TRBJ2-7 NA TRBV5-1 TRBD2 TGCGCCAGCAGCGACCTCCGGGGGGGGGCGAGGGAGCAGTACTTC CASSDLRGGAREQYF
TRBJ2-5 NA TRBV28 NA TGTGCCAGCAGTTTATTGTTCGGGCTGGGGGGAGAGACCCAGTACTTC CASSLLFGLGGETQYF
TRBJ1-5 NA TRBV28 NA TGTGCCAGCAGTTTCTACGTAGGGGTTCCCAATCAGCCCCAGCATTTT CASSFYVGVPNQPQHF
TRBJ1-5 NA TRBV19 TRBD1 TGTGCCAGTAGTATAGGACAGGGTCATCAGCCCCAGCATTTT CASSIGQGHQPQHF
TRBJ2-2 NA TRBV27 TRBD1 TGTGCCAGCACCCCAAGGACAGGGGGCATCACCGGGGAGCTGTTTTTT CASTPRTGGITGELFF
TRBJ2-7 NA TRBV28 TRBD1 TGTGCCAGCAGTACCCTCGGGACAGGTCCTTTTTACGAGCAGTACTTC CASSTLGTGPFYEQYF
TRBJ2-3 NA TRBV6-4 NA TGTCCTTTCAGGGGCCCCACAGATACGCAGTATTTT CPFRGPTDTQYF
TRBJ1-4 NA TRBV15 TRBD1 TGTGCCACCAGCAGAGATCAGCTGATCGGGACAGGGGGCGGTGAAAAACTGTTTTTT CATSRDQLIGTGGGEKLFF
TRBJ2-7 NA TRBV18 NA TGTGCCAGCTCAGGCACAGGCTTGCAGGATAGCGAGCAGTACTTC CASSGTGLQDSEQYF
TRBJ2-3 NA TRBV15 TRBD1 TGTGCCACCACCCCACAGGGGGATAACACAGATACGCAGTATTTT CATTPQGDNTDTQYF
TRBJ2-4 NA TRBV19 NA TGTGCCAGTAGTATAGGGCAGGGAACCAAAAACATTCAGTACTTC CASSIGQGTKNIQYF
TRBJ2-1 NA TRBV4-1 TRBD2 TGCGCCAGCAGCCCGAGCGGGGGGTACAATGAGCAGTTCTTC CASSPSGGYNEQFF
TRBJ2-2 NA TRBV10-3 TRBD2 TGTGCCATCAGTGGGGGGACTAGCGCTATCAACACCGGGGAGCTGTTTTTT CAISGGTSAINTGELFF
TRBJ2-1 NA TRBV9 NA TGTGCCAGCAGCTTCCCGAGGGCCGACGGTCACAATGAGCAGTTCTTC CASSFPRADGHNEQFF
TRBJ2-7 NA TRBV28 NA TGTGCCAGCAGTTTAGTGGGGCAGTCCTACGAGCAGTACTTC CASSLVGQSYEQYF
TRBJ1-2 once TRBV5-6 NA TGTGCCAGCGAAAAAGGGGGTGGCTATGGCTACACCTTC CASEKGGGYGYTF
TRBJ1-1 few TRBV5-1 NA TGCGCCAGCAGCTTAGATTCGGGGACTGAAGCTTTCTTT CASSLDSGTEAFF
TRBJ2-1 NA TRBV6-5 NA TGTGCCAGCAGTTACGATTGGCGGGGGCCGTACAATGAGCAGTTCTTC CASSYDWRGPYNEQFF
TRBJ2-1 NA TRBV4-1 TRBD1 TGCGCCAGCAGCTTCCCCGGGACAGCGTCCTACAATGAGCAGTTCTTC CASSFPGTASYNEQFF
TRBJ2-7 NA TRBV27 NA TGTGCCAGCAGTTTATCCCACAGCTCCTACGAGCAGTACTTC CASSLSHSSYEQYF
TRBJ2-7 once TRBV7-9 NA TGTGCCAGCAGCTTGTTGACATTCGACGAGCAGTACTTC CASSLLTFDEQYF
TRBJ1-2 NA TRBV27 TRBD1 TGTGCCAGCACCAATACGTTACAGGGGAATGGCTACACCTTC CASTNTLQGNGYTF